These 5 T cell receptor beta chains were all obtained from the same sample, sequenced in a study of T cell changes during pregnancy in multiple sclerosis. Sequenced by immunoSEQ multiplex PCR; TCRdb stores in-frame clones only, minus some. Of some 38,000 clones detected, about 90% appear once; the ten largest clones hold 0.5% to 0.85%. The sample was CD4+ T cells from peripheral blood mononuclear cells, taken in the second trimester of pregnancy. These receptors originate from a female donor in good health, enrolled as a control in a pregnancy study.

This clone was counted only a few times. V gene TRBV4-2 combines with J gene TRBJ2-1; 8 nucleotides line up with TRBD2. CDR3 length: 16 amino acids. Germline-derived CDR1 and CDR2 are LGHNA and YNFKEQ. The junction had 6 bases not matched to a gene; V was cut back by 1 base and J by 4 bases. The CDR3 DNA is TGTGCCAGCAGCCAAGGGGAAGCGGGGGTTTACAATGAGCAGTTCTTC. This sequence encodes CASSQGEAGVYNEQFF.

The chain carries TRBV5-6 and TRBJ2-3; 8 bases line up with TRBD1. Germline lookup yields CDR1 SGHDT and CDR2 YYEEEE. The CDR3 is 15 amino acids. V was clipped by 3 bases and J by 1 base; unmatched bases: 4. The chain's CDR3 is CASSYRTGRTDTQYF. The CDR3 nucleotides are TGTGCCAGCAGCTACCGGACAGGGCGCACAGATACGCAGTATTTT.

V gene TRBV27 combines with J gene TRBJ1-2; 7 bases align to TRBD1. Germline V gene data show CDR1 as MNHEY and CDR2 as SMNVEV (reference sequence). The CDR3 sequence is 13 residues long. Trimming cost V 5 bases and J 8 bases; bases outside gene matches: 8. The CDR3 here is CASSGGRGQGYTF. The CDR3 nucleotides read TGTGCCAGCAGTGGCGGACGGGGACAGGGCTACACCTTC.

The genes are TRBV4-3 and TRBJ1-4, with D tentatively TRBD1 (6 bases). V was shortened by 2 bases and J by 7 bases, with 8 bases between the two germline ends. Germline loops: CDR1 LGHNA, CDR2 YSLEER. The CDR3 is 13 amino acids. CDR3 amino acids: CASSQRTAEKLFF. The CDR3 nucleotides are TGCGCCAGCAGCCAAAGGACAGCTGAAAAACTGTTTTTT.

This chain uses TRBV19 with TRBJ1-1; TRBD1 might be the D (6 bases). Germline CDR1 LNHDA, CDR2 SQIVND (reference sequence). This CDR3 is 14 amino acids long. The V and J ends lost 5 bases and 4 bases respectively, with 14 bases between them. The CDR3 is CASSLKQGTTEAFF. The CDR3 coding sequence is TGTGCCAGTAGTTTAAAACAGGGAACCACTGAAGCTTTCTTT.